This T cell receptor beta chain was captured in a study of blood T cell repertoires in COVID-19. Study-wide background: The cDNA or gDNA used as material had been derived from T cells, B-cell-depleted T cells, or PBMCs.

Source study methods: Using reference gene primer amplification, nucleated cell counts were estimated. This table comes from immunoSEQ multiplex PCR, and its TCRdb copy is limited to in-frame clones, with some not included. D and trimming were read from the DNA, whereas the V and J calls and clone size are those reported in that table. Found here are around 58,000 clones, about four fifths of them singletons; the top ten hold less than 4.5%. Participant-given clinical history determined each cohort assignment. V was trimmed by 2 bases and J by 3 bases, leaving 20 bases between them. The CDR3 is 18 residues long. Germline lookup yields CDR1 LGHDT and CDR2 YNNKEL (reference sequence).

This TCR was recovered from a woman aged 40-49 years with acute COVID-19. The sequenced sample consisted of PBMCs or T cells enriched from blood (not recorded which). The J gene is TRBJ2-1, the V gene TRBV3-1 (or the pseudogene TRBV3-2), with D possibly TRBD1 on 5 matching bases. CDR3 amino acids: CASSQKGPWTLYYNEQFF. CDR3 DNA sequence: TGTGCCAGCAGCCAAAAGGGCCCCTGGACACTTTACTACAATGAGCAGTTCTTC.